This T cell receptor (beta chain) is drawn from a study of CD8 T cells in Susac syndrome. The study's findings and limits: As acknowledged by the study, its TCR sequencing and HLA analysis included a relatively small number of individuals.

As regards this clonotype: No antigen is known for it.

After extraction with the RNeasy kit, roughly 0.5 to 1 ug of the RNA was reverse transcribed using random hexamers. Each CDR3 protein gets one entry after TCRdb re-called the immunoSEQ multiplex PCR reads with MiXCR. The sample includes some 110,000 distinct CDR3 sequences, roughly 93% seen only once; the top ten take about 0.096%. Relapsing-remitting disease, either stable or active, was present in the multiple sclerosis controls, who were treatment-naive patients. Purification of the CD8+ and CD4+ T cells relied on negative isolation, and TEMRA cells underwent FACS enrichment. Sequenced material: CD4+ T cells from PBMCs. The clonotype was recovered from a human donor with multiple sclerosis.

CDR3 in amino acids: CASIPGTGFTGELFF. The DNA of the CDR3 is TGTGCCAGCATCCCCGGGACAGGGTTCACCGGGGAGCTGTTTTTT. The chain carries TRBV3-1 and TRBJ2-2; 9 nucleotides agree with TRBD1. Per germline, CDR1 LGHDT and CDR2 YNNKEL (reference sequence). J gave up 4 bases and V 7 bases, and 7 bases lay outside the gene matches. CDR3 length: 15 residues.